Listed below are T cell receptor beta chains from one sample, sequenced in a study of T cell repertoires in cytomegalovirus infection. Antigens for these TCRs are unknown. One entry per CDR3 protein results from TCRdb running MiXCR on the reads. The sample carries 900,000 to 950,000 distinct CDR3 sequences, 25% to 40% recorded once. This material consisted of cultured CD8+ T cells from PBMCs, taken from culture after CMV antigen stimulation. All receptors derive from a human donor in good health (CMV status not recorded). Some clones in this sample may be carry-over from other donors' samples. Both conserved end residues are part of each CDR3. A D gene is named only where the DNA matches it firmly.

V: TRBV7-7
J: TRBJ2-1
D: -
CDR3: CASSLEGGPSNEQFF

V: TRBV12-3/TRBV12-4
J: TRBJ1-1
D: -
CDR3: CASSFLRITEAFF

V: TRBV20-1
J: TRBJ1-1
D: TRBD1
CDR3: CSASDRGLEAFF

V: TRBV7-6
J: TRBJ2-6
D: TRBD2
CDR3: CASSLERGGPSGANVLTF

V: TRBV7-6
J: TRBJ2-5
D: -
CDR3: CASSLARGPQETQYF

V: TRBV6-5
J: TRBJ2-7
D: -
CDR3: CASSYGPEQYF

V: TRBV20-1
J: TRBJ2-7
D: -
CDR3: CSTPGSASYEQYF

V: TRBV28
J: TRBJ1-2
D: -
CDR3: CATQDVDDYGYTF

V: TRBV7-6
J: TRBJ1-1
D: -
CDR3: CASSLRGHDEAFF

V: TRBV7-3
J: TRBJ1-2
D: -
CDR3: CASSLVSGKVDGYTF

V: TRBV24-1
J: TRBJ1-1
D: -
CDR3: CATSDSAENTANAEAFF

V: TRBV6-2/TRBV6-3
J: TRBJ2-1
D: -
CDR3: CASSFPDNRLNNEQFF

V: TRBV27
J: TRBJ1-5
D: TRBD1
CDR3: CASTGGEGKGGNQPQHF

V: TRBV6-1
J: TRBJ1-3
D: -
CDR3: CASSEYRVAGNTIYF

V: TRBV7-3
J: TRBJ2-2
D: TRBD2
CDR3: CASSPKSGANTGELFF

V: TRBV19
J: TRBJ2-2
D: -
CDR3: CASSPRGGKTNTGELFF

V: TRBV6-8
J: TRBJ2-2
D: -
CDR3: CASSYSSGFPGELFF

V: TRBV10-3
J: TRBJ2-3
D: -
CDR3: CVPMSSTQYF

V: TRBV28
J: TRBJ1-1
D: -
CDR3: CASSLPSPTGNTEAFF

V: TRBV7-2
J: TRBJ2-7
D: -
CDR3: CASSLELTYEQYF

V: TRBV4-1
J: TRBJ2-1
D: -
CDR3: CASSHPSDEQFF

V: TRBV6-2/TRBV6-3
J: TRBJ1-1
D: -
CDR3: CASSLNSGGGTEAFF

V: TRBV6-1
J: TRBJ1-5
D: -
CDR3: CASSEAIGGASNQPQHF

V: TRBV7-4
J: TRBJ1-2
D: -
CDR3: CASSSIDGDNYGYTF

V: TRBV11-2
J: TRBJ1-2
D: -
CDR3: CASSLGSSARGGYTF

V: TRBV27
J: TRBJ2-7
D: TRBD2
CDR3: CASSLGEGPASYEQYF

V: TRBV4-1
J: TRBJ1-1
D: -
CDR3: CASSQSQVPNTEAFF

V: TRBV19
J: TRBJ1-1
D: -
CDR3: CASRSGHTEAFF

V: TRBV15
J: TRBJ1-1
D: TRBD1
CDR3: CATSRSDRTEAFF

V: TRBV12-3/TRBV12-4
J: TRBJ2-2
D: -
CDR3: CASIPAGSTGELFF

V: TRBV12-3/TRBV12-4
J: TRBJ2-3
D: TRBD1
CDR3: CASSLGPDRGITDTQYF

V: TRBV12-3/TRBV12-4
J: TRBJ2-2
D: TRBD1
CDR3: CASSFLGQGITGELFF

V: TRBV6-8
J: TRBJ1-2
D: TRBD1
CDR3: CASSQSRDRVWGYTF

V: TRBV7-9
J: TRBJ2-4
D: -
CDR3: CASSLFQPNNKNIQYF

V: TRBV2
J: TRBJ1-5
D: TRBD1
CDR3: CASSENRGYNQPQHF

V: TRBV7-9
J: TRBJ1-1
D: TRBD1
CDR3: CASSSTGGDTEAFF

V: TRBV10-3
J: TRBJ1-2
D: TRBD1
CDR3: CATLLYRDRDGNYGYTF

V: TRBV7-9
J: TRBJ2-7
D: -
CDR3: CAVESSYEQYF

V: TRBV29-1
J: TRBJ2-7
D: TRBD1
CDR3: CSVSTLGQGDYEQYF

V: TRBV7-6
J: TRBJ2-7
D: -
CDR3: CASSLYGVGKIEQYF

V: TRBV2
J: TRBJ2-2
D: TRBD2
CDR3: CAGAYTGLSNTGELFF

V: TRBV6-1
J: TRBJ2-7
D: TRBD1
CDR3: CASSPYKGQGGTFGYEQYF

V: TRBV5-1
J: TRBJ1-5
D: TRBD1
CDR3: CASSLEGQGRQPQHF

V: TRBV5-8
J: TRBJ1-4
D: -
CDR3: CASTSPGVNEKLFF

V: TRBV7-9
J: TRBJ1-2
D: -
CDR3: CASSLRSVNYGYTF

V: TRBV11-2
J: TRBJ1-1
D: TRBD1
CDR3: CASSPSIQGFLPGQGATEAFF

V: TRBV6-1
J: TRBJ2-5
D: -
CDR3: CASSEWFEQSYQETQYF

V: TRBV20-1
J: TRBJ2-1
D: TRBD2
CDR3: CSASRGLAGNEQFF

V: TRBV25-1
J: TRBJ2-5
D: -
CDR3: CASSEGGQETQYF

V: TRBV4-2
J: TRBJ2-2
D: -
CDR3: CASSPFGETTDGTGELFF

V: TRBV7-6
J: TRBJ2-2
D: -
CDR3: CASSSPIGGTGELFF

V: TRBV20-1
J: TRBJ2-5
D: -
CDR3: CSARSWYRDGTFQETQYF

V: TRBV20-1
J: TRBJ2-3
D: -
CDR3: CSARVRTGTDTQYF

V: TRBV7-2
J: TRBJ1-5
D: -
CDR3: CASSLTENRYNQPQHF